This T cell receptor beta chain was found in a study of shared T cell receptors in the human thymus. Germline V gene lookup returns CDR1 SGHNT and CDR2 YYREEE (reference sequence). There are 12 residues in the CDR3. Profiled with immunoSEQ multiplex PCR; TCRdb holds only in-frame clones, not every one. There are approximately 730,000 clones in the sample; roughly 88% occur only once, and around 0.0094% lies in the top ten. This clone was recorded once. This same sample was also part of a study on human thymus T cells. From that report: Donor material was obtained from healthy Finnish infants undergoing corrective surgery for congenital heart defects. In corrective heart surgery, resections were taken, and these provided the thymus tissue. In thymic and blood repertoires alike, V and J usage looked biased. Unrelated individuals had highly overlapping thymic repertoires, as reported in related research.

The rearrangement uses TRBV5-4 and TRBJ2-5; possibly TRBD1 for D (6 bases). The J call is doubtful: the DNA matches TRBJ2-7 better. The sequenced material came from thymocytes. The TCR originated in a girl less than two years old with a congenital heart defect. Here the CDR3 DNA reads TGTGCCAGCAGCGTCACAGGGAACGAGCAGTACTTC. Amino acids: CASSVTGNEQYF.